This TCR beta chain was documented in a study of control samples from healthy donors and cancer patients. Using immunoSEQ multiplex PCR, the repertoire was profiled, and TCRdb retains in-frame clones only, with some absent. The sample lists tens of thousands of clones, roughly 90% seen once, with less than 6% in the top ten. The V gene's germline CDR1 is DFQATT and CDR2 SNEGSKA (reference sequence). The CDR3 runs to 10 residues. The chain links TRBV20-1 to TRBJ2-1, with TRBD1 identical over 7 bases. The receptor was isolated from a man in his fifties or sixties with colorectal cancer. Sequences were obtained from PBMCs. This chain's CDR3 is CSPGQNEQFF. CDR3 DNA: TGCAGCCCGGGACAGAATGAGCAGTTCTTC.